The 31 T cell receptor beta chains in this list originate from one sample, sequenced in a study of T cells in Graves' hyperthyroidism and ophthalmopathy. RNA transcripts gave rise to amplified TCR beta CDR3 regions. The HTBI set primed first-round TCR CDR3 RT-PCR. MiXCR was run by TCRdb on the multiplex PCR reads, yielding one entry per CDR3 protein. The sample shows hundreds of thousands of distinct CDR3 sequences, 15% to 20% of them seen only once. The sample comprised blood. Receptors were obtained from a woman in her 30s with Graves' hyperthyroidism.

For this clonotype: A single base separates this from a much larger clone, so it may be a read error. The chain joins TRBV11-2 to TRBJ2-3, with 11 bases matching TRBD1. There are 14 residues in the CDR3. The germline V gene encodes CDR1 SGHAT and CDR2 FQNNGV. CDR3 in DNA: TGTGCCAGCAGCTCCGGACAGGGGGCAGATACGCAGTGTTTT. Translated: CASSSGQGADTQCF.

The chain links TRBV12-3 or TRBV12-4 to TRBJ2-1; TRBD2 aligns across 9 bases. This CDR3 contains 16 residues. The ends lost 5 bases at V and 6 bases at J; junction bases unmatched: 11. The CDR3 DNA reads TGTGCCAGCAGTCAACTAGCGGGCGCCCGGGGCAATGAGCAGTTCTTC. It codes for CASSQLAGARGNEQFF.

J is TRBJ2-1 and V is TRBV4-1; 7 positions agree with TRBD1. The V and J ends lost 1 base and 7 bases, in that order; junction bases with no gene match: 13. Germline V CDR1 and CDR2: MGHRA, YSYEKL. The CDR3 loop spans 17 amino acids. CDR3 amino acids: CASSQGQGSTGVNEQFF. As DNA, the CDR3 is TGCGCCAGCAGCCAAGGGCAAGGGTCCACAGGGGTAAATGAGCAGTTCTTC.

A remark on this clonotype: This may arise from a read error, as a much more abundant clone is one base away. V gene TRBV4-2 combines with J gene TRBJ2-1; D is possibly TRBD2 (6 bases). The DNA matches TRBJ2-7 better at its end, which makes the J call doubtful. Germline lookup yields CDR1 LGHNA and CDR2 YNFKEQ. CDR3 length equals 16 residues. Here the CDR3 DNA reads TGTGCCAGCAGCCAGGGAGCGGGTGGCTCCTACAATGAGCAGTACTTC. It codes for CASSQGAGGSYNEQYF.

This sequence joins TRBV4-3 and TRBJ2-7; maybe TRBD1 (6 bases). CDR1 is LGHNA and CDR2 is YSLEER in the germline V gene. V lost 4 bases and J 2 bases, leaving 21 bases between the germline ends. The CDR3 runs to 17 residues. Here the CDR3 reads CASSRQSTLRQAYEQYF. CDR3 DNA: TGCGCCAGCAGCCGACAATCGACACTGAGACAGGCCTACGAGCAGTACTTC.

With regard to this clonotype: A clone one base away is much larger, so this may be a read error. The rearrangement joins TRBV6-2 or TRBV6-3 to TRBJ2-7; D is undetermined. There are 14 residues in the CDR3. Germline values: CDR1 MNHEY, CDR2 SVGEGT. V shed 7 bases and J shed 3 bases, with 16 bases lying between them. CDR3 protein: CASTPHQRVYEQYF. In DNA, the CDR3 is TGTGCCAGCACCCCCCATCAAAGGGTCTACGAGCAGTACTTC.

Note on this clonotype: One end of the junction varies from germline; a read error may be responsible. The chain carries TRBV7-9 and TRBJ2-1; D is possibly TRBD1 (5 bases). Germline values: CDR1 SEHNR, CDR2 FQNEAQ (reference sequence). The length of the CDR3 is 15 residues. The CDR3 sequence: CASSPPWGSCNEQFF. The DNA for the CDR3 is TGTGCCAGCAGTCCGCCTTGGGGCTCCTGCAATGAGCAGTTCTTC.

The table lists this clonotype with many counts. The J gene is TRBJ1-1, the V gene TRBV2; maybe TRBD1 (5 bases). V lost 7 bases to trimming and J lost 0 bases, with 9 bases between them. The CDR3 consists of 13 residues. Germline assignment: CDR1 SNHLY and CDR2 FYNNEI. The CDR3 bases are TGTGCCAGCATGACAGAACTGAACACTGAAGCTTTCTTT. Its translation: CASMTELNTEAFF.

The V call is TRBV6-5, the J call TRBJ2-3, with 7 bases matching TRBD1. Germline V gene sequence: CDR1 MNHEY, CDR2 SVGAGI. V shed 4 bases, J shed 4 bases, and the junction held 8 bases outside the gene matches. The CDR3 extends over 15 amino acids. This chain's CDR3 is CASSWGQGEADTQYF. The DNA of the CDR3 is TGTGCCAGCAGTTGGGGGCAGGGGGAAGCAGATACGCAGTATTTT.

This clonotype showed up just a few times. One junction end does not reproduce the germline sequence, and a read error may be involved. The J gene is TRBJ2-5, the V gene TRBV27; D gene ambiguous. The CDR3 is made up of 11 amino acids. Germline V gives CDR1 MNHEY, CDR2 SMNVEV (reference sequence). The CDR3 here is CATSDPLGQYF. The DNA for the CDR3 is TGTGCCACCAGTGACCCATTGGGACAGTACTTC.

This clonotype was seen a handful of times. This sequence joins TRBV2 and TRBJ1-3; tentative D call: TRBD1 (5 bases). Trimming took off 6 bases at V and 1 base at J, with 13 bases between the two ends. The CDR3 is 15 amino acids. CDR1 is SNHLY and CDR2 is FYNNEI in the germline V gene. CDR3 in amino acids: CASREMTDSGNTIYF. CDR3 DNA: TGTGCCAGCAGAGAAATGACAGATTCTGGAAACACCATATATTTT.

V usage is TRBV27 and J usage is TRBJ2-1; D is unresolved. The V gene lost 5 bases and the J gene lost 5 bases, with 4 bases spanning the gap. CDR1 MNHEY and CDR2 SMNVEV come from the germline V gene (reference sequence). This CDR3 contains 11 residues. The CDR3: CASSINNEQFF. CDR3 nucleotides: TGTGCCAGCAGTATAAACAATGAGCAGTTCTTC.

The CDR3 loop reads CASTPLSGSMTYEQYF. CDR3 bases: TGTGCCAGCACCCCGCTTAGCGGGAGCATGACCTACGAGCAGTACTTC. The V call is TRBV11-2, the J call TRBJ2-7; 9 bases map to TRBD2. Germline-derived CDR1 and CDR2 are SGHAT and FQNNGV. The CDR3 has 16 residues. The V segment lost 7 bases and the J segment 2 bases; nucleotides outside the gene matches: 12.

The V gene is TRBV4-3, the J gene TRBJ1-2; D uncertain. Germline CDR1 and CDR2: LGHNA and YSLEER. V lost 0 bases to trimming and J lost 7 bases, with 6 bases between them. The CDR3 spans 12 residues. The CDR3 DNA is TGCGCCAGCAGCCAAGAGATTGGTGGCTACACCTTC. The encoded protein is CASSQEIGGYTF.

At least ten counts were recorded for this clonotype. V gene TRBV29-1 combines with J gene TRBJ2-7; 10 bases fit TRBD2. The CDR3 covers 15 residues. The V gene's germline CDR1 is SQVTM and CDR2 ANQGSEA. The trim removed 1 base at V and 6 bases at J, leaving 9 bases unmatched. The CDR3 nucleotides read TGCAGCGTTGAAGTGGCGCTAGCGGGAGTCTCCGAGCAGTACTTC. Residues: CSVEVALAGVSEQYF.

This clonotype was recorded at least ten times. The chain combines TRBV20-1 with TRBJ2-5, with 10 positions matching TRBD1. The junction had 8 bases not matched to a gene; V was cut back by 6 bases and J by 4 bases. Germline V gene lookup returns CDR1 DFQATT and CDR2 SNEGSKA (reference sequence). The CDR3 has 14 amino acids. The CDR3 sequence is CSARWDRGVETQYF. CDR3 bases: TGCAGTGCCCGCTGGGACAGGGGAGTAGAGACCCAGTACTTC.

On this clonotype itself: A read error may be the cause here, since a much bigger clone is one base away. The chain combines TRBV20-1 with TRBJ2-7, with TRBD2 identical over 10 bases. The CDR3 spans 14 residues. Per germline, CDR1 DFQATT and CDR2 SNEGSKA (reference sequence). This CDR3 is CSARDPSGSYGQYF. The DNA for the CDR3 is TGCAGTGCTAGAGATCCTAGCGGGAGCTACGGGCAGTACTTC.

This clonotype was detected ten times or more. The chain employs TRBV2 and TRBJ1-3; D not certain. The CDR3 has 12 residues. CDR1 SNHLY and CDR2 FYNNEI come from the germline V gene. Trimming pared 6 bases from V and 0 bases from J, leaving 3 bases between. CDR3 sequence (DNA): TGTGCCAGCAGGGTCTCTGGAAACACCATATATTTT. Protein product: CASRVSGNTIYF.

The DNA for the CDR3 is TGTGCCAGCTCCACCCGGGACTCTGCCTACAATGAGCAGTTCTTC. This translates into CASSTRDSAYNEQFF. This rearrangement joins TRBV7-3 to TRBJ2-1; tentatively, D is TRBD2 (6 bases). The CDR3 totals 15 residues. Trimming stripped 8 bases from V and 2 bases from J, with 16 bases between. Germline CDR1 reads SGHTA; CDR2 reads FQGTGA.

V gene TRBV20-1 combines with J gene TRBJ2-7; tentatively, D is TRBD2 (6 bases). The CDR3 has 17 residues. V gave up 0 bases and J gave up 3 bases, with 21 bases separating them. Germline V gene lookup returns CDR1 DFQATT and CDR2 SNEGSKA (reference sequence). CDR3 region: CSAREFTPREYIYEQYF. The CDR3 DNA reads as TGCAGTGCTAGAGAGTTTACTCCACGGGAGTATATCTACGAGCAGTACTTC.

The chain couples TRBV4-3 to TRBJ1-3; D not resolved. The V gene lost 4 bases and the J gene lost 0 bases, with 16 bases spanning the gap. This CDR3 contains 17 residues. Germline CDR1 LGHNA, CDR2 YSLEER. CDR3 nucleotides: TGCGCCAGCAGCCGCGTCCTCTTGGGCAACTCTGGAAACACCATATATTTT. Encoded protein: CASSRVLLGNSGNTIYF.

This clonotype showed up many times. The rearrangement uses TRBV7-3 and TRBJ2-3; D is ambiguous. The CDR3 runs 15 residues. Germline CDR1 and CDR2: SGHTA and FQGTGA. V dropped 1 base and J dropped 2 bases, with 10 bases sitting between them. The CDR3 is CASSLNSPYTDTQYF. CDR3 DNA sequence: TGTGCCAGCAGCTTAAACAGTCCTTACACAGATACGCAGTATTTT.

This clonotype was counted many times. The chain employs TRBV6-1 and TRBJ2-7; 13 nucleotides align to TRBD2. This CDR3 is 13 amino acids long. The germline CDR1 and CDR2 sequences are MNHNS and SASEGT. V gave up 10 bases and J gave up 5 bases; unmatched junction bases: 5. CDR3 DNA: TGTGCCACGAGGACTAGCGGGAGAGACGAGCAGTACTTC. Translation gives CATRTSGRDEQYF.

This clonotype was seen repeatedly, ten times or more. The rearrangement joins TRBV11-3 to TRBJ2-5; possibly TRBD2 for D (6 bases). The germline V and J ends were trimmed by 1 base and 7 bases, with 13 bases remaining between them. This CDR3 region has 14 residues. Germline loops: CDR1 SGHNT, CDR2 YENEEA. CDR3 in amino acids: CASSLVGGKVTQYF. CDR3 DNA sequence: TGTGCCAGCAGCTTAGTGGGCGGGAAAGTGACCCAGTACTTC.

DNA of the CDR3: TGTGCCAGCAGTTTGTCAGGGACCATGTCTGGGGCCAACGTCCTGACTTTC. This translates into CASSLSGTMSGANVLTF. The chain combines TRBV28 with TRBJ2-6; the D gene could be TRBD1 or TRBD2 (5 bases each). V lost 3 bases to trimming and J lost 1 base, with 13 bases between them. The CDR3 contains 17 residues. The germline gives CDR1 MDHEN, CDR2 SYDVKM. The full variable domain, rest sourced from reference TRBV28 and TRBJ2-6, is DVKVTQSSRYLVKRTGEKVFLECVQDMDHENMFWYRQDPGLGLRLIYFSYDVKMKEKGDIPEGYSVSREKKERFSLILESASTNQTSMYLCASSLSGTMSGANVLTFGAGSRLTVL.

This clonotype was detected ten times or more. The chain employs TRBV6-2 or TRBV6-3 and TRBJ1-3; perhaps TRBD1 as D (6 bases). CDR1 is MNHEY, CDR2 SVGEGT, per germline. Trimming cost V 7 bases and J 0 bases, with 19 bases left between them. CDR3 length: 17 amino acids. The CDR3 DNA is TGTGCCAGCATCCGGGACACCAGACCTCACTCTGGAAACACCATATATTTT. This gives the protein CASIRDTRPHSGNTIYF.

This clonotype was observed a few times. V gene TRBV9 combines with J gene TRBJ2-7; 10 bases agree with TRBD2. In germline, CDR1 is SGDLS, CDR2 YYNGEE. With V trimmed by 4 bases and J by 1 base, 5 bases remained unmatched. The CDR3 runs 15 residues. Written as DNA, the CDR3 is TGTGCCAGCAGCCCCGGACTAGCGGCATCCTACGAGCAGTACTTC. It codes for CASSPGLAASYEQYF.

This clonotype was counted ten times or more. The V call is TRBV12-3 or TRBV12-4, the J call TRBJ2-4, with a possible D match to TRBD1 (6 bases). CDR3 length: 14 amino acids. V was pared by 7 bases and J by 7 bases, with 17 bases between. As DNA, the CDR3 is TGTGCCAGCACCCTACAGGGCCCTAGGAACATTCAGTACTTC. Protein: CASTLQGPRNIQYF.

There are many counts of this clonotype. The gene calls are TRBV11-2 and TRBJ2-7; D ambiguous. CDR1 is SGHAT and CDR2 is FQNNGV in the germline V gene. Trimming cost V 1 base and J 0 bases, with 13 bases left between them. The CDR3 has 16 amino acids. Here the CDR3 reads CASSLVGSGHSYEQYF. For the CDR3, the DNA is TGTGCCAGCAGCTTAGTCGGGTCGGGCCACTCCTACGAGCAGTACTTC.

This clonotype was counted many times. This sequence joins TRBV5-1 and TRBJ2-7; 8 nucleotides align to TRBD2. Unmatched junction bases numbered 10, after V lost 2 bases and J lost 6 bases. Germline loops: CDR1 SGHRS, CDR2 YFSETQ. The CDR3 runs 15 residues. The chain's CDR3 is CASSLSTYSGSEQYF. Written as DNA, the CDR3 is TGCGCCAGCAGCTTATCCACCTACAGCGGGAGCGAGCAGTACTTC.

This clonotype has just a few counts. The J gene is TRBJ2-3, the V gene TRBV7-3, with TRBD2 matching over 12 bases. The CDR3 runs 17 residues. Germline V gene lookup returns CDR1 SGHTA and CDR2 FQGTGA. After removal of 3 bases from V and 1 base from J, the junction contained 5 bases not matched to a gene. CDR3 DNA: TGTGCCAGCAGCTTTCTAGCGGGAGGGGTGGGCACAGATACGCAGTATTTT. Protein: CASSFLAGGVGTDTQYF.